These 6 T cell receptor beta chains were all obtained from the same sample, sequenced in a study of blood T cell repertoires in COVID-19. Measured with immunoSEQ multiplex PCR; TCRdb has only the in-frame clones, and not every one. The sample has 150,000 to 200,000 clones, approximately 86% seen once. Sequenced sample: peripheral blood. These receptors originate from a man aged 50 or older with active or convalescent COVID-19.

V and J are TRBV5-1 and TRBJ1-1, with TRBD1 matching over 10 bases. J lost 5 bases, V lost 0 bases, and 13 bases had no gene match. This CDR3 comprises 18 residues. The germline gives CDR1 SGHRS, CDR2 YFSETQ. This chain's CDR3 is CASSLAPGQGYEGTEAFF. For the CDR3, the DNA is TGCGCCAGCAGCTTGGCCCCGGGACAGGGGTACGAAGGGACTGAAGCTTTCTTT.

The chain joins TRBV6-4 to TRBJ1-6; D remains ambiguous. Trimming left V 4 bases short and J 10 bases short, with 5 bases between. The CDR3 covers 11 residues. The V gene's germline CDR1 is MRHNA and CDR2 SNTAGT. The CDR3 protein is CASSVISPLHF. The CDR3 coding sequence is TGTGCCAGCAGTGTAATATCACCCCTCCACTTT.

This clone has just a few counts. The chain joins TRBV6-1 to TRBJ2-2; 10 bases map to TRBD2. The germline gives CDR1 MNHNS, CDR2 SASEGT. The junction had 3 bases not matched to a gene; V was cut back by 2 bases and J by 3 bases. The length of the CDR3 is 16 residues. The CDR3: CASSELAGADTGELFF. CDR3 nucleotides: TGTGCCAGCAGTGAACTAGCGGGGGCCGACACCGGGGAGCTGTTTTTT.

V gene TRBV9 combines with J gene TRBJ1-6, with 7 bases lining up with TRBD1. Looked up from germline, CDR1 is SGDLS and CDR2 is YYNGEE. The CDR3 covers 15 residues. V lost 5 bases, J lost 5 bases, and 7 bases stayed unmatched. The CDR3 region is CASSEAGTDNSPLHF. The DNA for the CDR3 is TGTGCCAGCAGTGAGGCCGGGACAGATAATTCACCCCTCCACTTT.

This clone was seen at least ten times. The gene calls are TRBV7-9 and TRBJ1-6, with 7 bases identical to TRBD1. Germline lookup yields CDR1 SEHNR and CDR2 FQNEAQ (reference sequence). The V segment lost 6 bases and the J segment 8 bases; nucleotides outside the gene matches: 7. The CDR3 covers 14 residues. DNA of the CDR3: TGTGCCAGCAGTCGAGGGACAGATTATTCACCCCTCCACTTT. Encoded protein: CASSRGTDYSPLHF.

The CDR3 spells CASSAGQGWQEKLFF. In nucleotides, the CDR3 is TGCGCCAGCAGCGCGGGACAGGGTTGGCAGGAAAAACTGTTTTTT. This chain links TRBV4-1 with TRBJ1-4, with 9 bases fitting TRBD1. With V trimmed by 5 bases and J by 8 bases, 9 bases remained unmatched. This CDR3 comprises 15 residues. Looked up from germline, CDR1 is MGHRA and CDR2 is YSYEKL.